This TCR beta chain comes out of a study of shared clonotypes between healthy human individuals. Study results and limitations: Rarefaction demonstrated incomplete sorted-subset sequencing despite large depth.

The CDR3 totals 15 residues. V lost 1 base and J lost 1, with 5 bases in between. CDR1 MGHDK and CDR2 SYGVNS come from the germline V gene. For this clone: Its antigen remains unknown. This sample also contains other DNA sequences that code for the same CDR3.

This table comes from immunoSEQ multiplex PCR, and its TCRdb copy is limited to in-frame clones, with some not included. The table shows more than 2,000,000 clones, with approximately 90% occurring only once. Sequencing was performed on naive CD4+ T cells sorted from blood. Subset of the sample: CD45RA+ positively selected. The TCR comes from a young man in good health. The rearrangement uses TRBV25-1 and TRBJ1-6; D unclear. The DNA of the CDR3 is TGTGCCAGCAGTGAATCCGGATCCTATAATTCACCCCTCCACTTT. Translated: CASSESGSYNSPLHF.